These 9 T cell receptor beta chains originate from one sample sequenced in a study of blood T cell repertoires in COVID-19. The data were produced by immunoSEQ multiplex PCR, yet TCRdb's version contains in-frame clones alone and is incomplete. This table holds approximately 120,000 clones, more than 65% found once. Sequenced material: peripheral blood. All receptors derive from a woman of 80 years or more with active or convalescent COVID-19.

This chain links TRBV5-1 with TRBJ2-1, with 9 bases matching TRBD1. Looked up from germline, CDR1 is SGHRS and CDR2 is YFSETQ. The J segment lost 5 bases and the V segment lost 4 bases, leaving 7 bases of the junction unmatched. This CDR3 comprises 15 residues. CDR3 amino acids: CASSAQGAPDNEQFF. The DNA of the CDR3 is TGCGCCAGCAGCGCACAGGGGGCTCCTGACAATGAGCAGTTCTTC.

The gene calls are TRBV28 and TRBJ1-5; 9 bases line up with TRBD1. Germline V gene lookup returns CDR1 MDHEN and CDR2 SYDVKM. This CDR3 is 16 amino acids long. J gave up 5 bases and V 6 bases, and 11 bases lay outside the gene matches. CDR3 region: CASSQPGQGGDQPQHF. CDR3 nucleotide sequence: TGTGCCAGCAGCCAACCGGGACAGGGAGGGGATCAGCCCCAGCATTTT. Combining the CDR3 with reference TRBV28 and TRBJ1-5 gives the whole variable domain DVKVTQSSRYLVKRTGEKVFLECVQDMDHENMFWYRQDPGLGLRLIYFSYDVKMKEKGDIPEGYSVSREKKERFSLILESASTNQTSMYLCASSQPGQGGDQPQHFGDGTRLSIL.

The chain links TRBV4-2 to TRBJ2-3; 8 positions agree with TRBD1. The germline CDR1 and CDR2 sequences are LGHNA and YNFKEQ. Trimming removed 5 bases from V and 4 bases from J; junction bases left unmatched: 5. The CDR3 contains 14 residues. The DNA for the CDR3 is TGTGCCAGCAGCTCGGGACAGGTGTCAGATACGCAGTATTTT. Translated, it gives CASSSGQVSDTQYF.

The chain combines TRBV12-2 with TRBJ1-5; TRBD1 is the table's D call, not checked against the DNA. TRBV12-2 is an annotated pseudogene. This CDR3 contains 19 residues. CDR3 bases: TGTGCAAGTCGCTCCCCAGGACAGGGGGCCGATGGAAGCAATCAGCCCCAGCATTTT. Its protein is CASRSPGQGADGSNQPQHF.

This rearrangement joins TRBV6-6 to TRBJ2-3; 7 nucleotides match TRBD2. Germline-derived CDR1 and CDR2 are MNHNY and SVGAGI (reference sequence). CDR3 size: 14 residues. Trimming removed 7 bases from V and 2 bases from J; junction bases left unmatched: 6. CDR3 residues: CASTKRGDTDTQYF. The CDR3 DNA follows: TGTGCCAGCACCAAGCGGGGTGACACAGATACGCAGTATTTT.

This chain uses TRBV5-8 with TRBJ2-7; perhaps TRBD2 as D (5 bases). CDR1 is SGHTS and CDR2 is YDEGEE in the germline V gene. The CDR3 has 15 amino acids. V shed 0 bases and J shed 2 bases, with 12 bases lying between them. CDR3 loop: CASSLAVAPTYEQYF. In DNA form, the CDR3 reads TGTGCCAGCAGCTTGGCGGTAGCGCCCACCTACGAGCAGTACTTC.

On this clone: One end of the junction is discordant with germline, which a read error may explain. The chain carries TRBV7-2 and TRBJ2-1; 8 positions agree with TRBD2. The CDR3 is made up of 12 amino acids. Germline-derived CDR1 and CDR2 are SGHTA and FQGNSA. The CDR3: CASSSGLALQLF. The CDR3 DNA follows: TGTGCCAGCAGCTCCGGACTAGCTTTGCAACTCTTC.

This chain connects TRBV11-3 to TRBJ2-3; possible D gene TRBD2, 5 bases. V was clipped by 4 bases and J by 1 base, with 12 bases between them. The CDR3 extends over 15 amino acids. Per germline, CDR1 SGHNT and CDR2 YENEEA. This chain's CDR3 is CASSSGLGRTDTQYF. The CDR3 bases are TGTGCCAGCAGCTCCGGACTTGGCCGCACAGATACGCAGTATTTT.

This chain links TRBV6-5 with TRBJ1-5; 7 bases are shared with TRBD1. V dropped 2 bases and J dropped 3; count of bases not matched to a gene: 4. The germline V gene encodes CDR1 MNHEY and CDR2 SVGAGI. The CDR3 totals 15 residues. CDR3 sequence: CASSYHRGNNQPQHF. In DNA form, the CDR3 reads TGTGCCAGCAGTTACCACAGGGGTAACAATCAGCCCCAGCATTTT.